This T cell receptor beta chain was identified in a study of spatial heterogeneity in lung cancer. Study information: Among detected sequences, beta-chain ones consistently exceeded alpha-chain ones in number. The average appearance count of each unique TCR and UMI combination in raw reads was more than ten.

Single TCR cDNA molecules each had their own unique molecular identifier. TCRdb re-called the 5' RACE reads through MiXCR, storing one row per CDR3 protein. The sample records almost 75,000 distinct CDR3 sequences, roughly 14% being singletons. Time point noted: sample taken at primary tumor resection. The authors sequenced whole RNA from tumor, nontumor lung or frozen PBMC without sorting. The donor population consisted of some 67 patients with untreated, early-stage non-small cell lung cancer. Many counts were recorded for this clonotype. Germline V lookup: CDR1 SGHAT, CDR2 FQNNGV. The ends were cut back, 5 bases at V and 0 bases at J, with 11 bases in the middle. The CDR3 is 15 amino acids.

The specimen was PBMCs, collected at surgery. J is TRBJ2-1 and V is TRBV11-2; D gene unclear. The sequence was obtained from a male donor with early-stage non-small cell lung cancer. The DNA for the CDR3 is TGTGCCAGCAGCCGGGTCTCTAGCTCCTACAATGAGCAGTTCTTC. This sequence encodes CASSRVSSSYNEQFF.